This T cell receptor (beta chain) was sequenced during a study of T cells in Graves' hyperthyroidism and ophthalmopathy. The wider study: The initial diagnosis was the point when peripheral blood was collected, ahead of any treatment. General observations from the study: Through a model of 13 V-J features, ophthalmopathy was separated from stable hyperthyroidism.

The CDR3 runs to 15 residues. Germline assignment: CDR1 MGHDK and CDR2 SYGVNS. Trimming cost V 4 bases and J 0 bases, with 13 bases left between them. Thyroid ultrasound, orbital computed tomography, clinical symptoms, and serum thyroxine and TRAb underpinned diagnoses. Template material for amplifying TCR beta CDR3 regions consisted of RNA transcripts. The HTBI set primed first-round TCR CDR3 RT-PCR. TCRdb reprocessed the multiplex PCR reads via MiXCR and lists one record per CDR3 protein. The table shows 640,000 or so distinct CDR3 sequences, with 14% to 15% occurring only once. At least ten counts were recorded for this clonotype. The antigen remains undetermined.

The chain carries TRBV25-1 and TRBJ2-7; TRBD1 is a possible D gene (6 bases). The sequenced sample consisted of blood. This clonotype was obtained from a woman in her thirties or forties with Graves' ophthalmopathy. The CDR3 region has the DNA TGTGCCAGCAGTGTACAGGGTCTCTACTCCTACGAGCAGTACTTC. Translated: CASSVQGLYSYEQYF.